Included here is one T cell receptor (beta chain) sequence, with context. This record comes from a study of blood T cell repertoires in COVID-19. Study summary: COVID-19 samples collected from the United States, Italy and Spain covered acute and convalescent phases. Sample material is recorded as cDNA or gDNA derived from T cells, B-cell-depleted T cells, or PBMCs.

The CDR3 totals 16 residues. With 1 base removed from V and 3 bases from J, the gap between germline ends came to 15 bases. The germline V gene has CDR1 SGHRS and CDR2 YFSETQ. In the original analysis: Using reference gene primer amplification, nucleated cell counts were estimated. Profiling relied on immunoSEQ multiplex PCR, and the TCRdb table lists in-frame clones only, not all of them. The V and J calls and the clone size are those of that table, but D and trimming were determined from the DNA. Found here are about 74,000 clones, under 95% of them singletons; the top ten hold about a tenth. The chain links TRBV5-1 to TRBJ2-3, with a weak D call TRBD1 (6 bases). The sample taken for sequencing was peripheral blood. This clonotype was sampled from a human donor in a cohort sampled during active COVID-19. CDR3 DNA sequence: TGCGCCAGCAGCTTGTACTCGACAGGAGGAACAGATACGCAGTATTTT. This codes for CASSLYSTGGTDTQYF.